These 10 T cell receptor beta chains originate from one sample sequenced in a study of cytomegalovirus exposure and HLA in healthy donors (TCRdb year 2017). Receptor amplification or capture employed the immunoSEQ multiplex PCR assay. For the multiplex PCR, a mixture combining 60 forward primers for TCR Vbeta segments and 13 reverse primers for TCR Jbeta segments was used. TCRdb stores this immuneACCESS table with in-frame sequences only. Part of the clones is absent; in the studies checked, under half of the shortfall reflects unresolved V genes, and no reason is known for the rest. Recorded for this sample are 100,000 or so clones; about 81% of them occurred a single time. The biggest ten clones account for about 1.5% of the sample. The sample comprised PBMCs. Source of these receptors: a man aged 35 to 55 in good health and CMV-seronegative.

The chain combines TRBV7-2 with TRBJ2-3, with D perhaps TRBD2 (7 bases). Germline-derived CDR1 and CDR2 are SGHTA and FQGNSA. The CDR3 extends over 15 amino acids. V lost 6 bases to trimming and J lost 0 bases, with 13 bases between them. The CDR3 sequence is CASSVRGASTDTQYF. Here the CDR3 DNA reads TGTGCCAGCAGTGTACGGGGGGCTAGCACAGATACGCAGTATTTT.

The sample holds a few counts of this clone. The chain couples TRBV19 to TRBJ2-2; 8 nucleotides match TRBD1. V gave up 5 bases and J gave up 4 bases; unmatched junction bases: 6. The V gene's germline CDR1 is LNHDA and CDR2 SQIVND (reference sequence). CDR3 length: 15 residues. The chain's CDR3 is CASSATGDFTGELFF. DNA of the CDR3: TGTGCCAGTAGTGCGACAGGGGATTTCACCGGGGAGCTGTTTTTT.

V and J are TRBV7-3 and TRBJ1-1, with D perhaps TRBD1 (5 bases). Trimming removed 1 base at V and 7 bases at J, with 19 bases between. CDR1 is SGHTA and CDR2 is FQGTGA in the germline V gene. The length of the CDR3 is 16 residues. The CDR3 spells CASSLNAGGDLGEAFF. CDR3 DNA: TGTGCCAGCAGCTTAAATGCCGGGGGGGATTTAGGTGAAGCTTTCTTT.

This clone has only one observation. V is TRBV15 and J is TRBJ1-2, with 7 bases aligning to TRBD1. This CDR3 region has 14 residues. Per germline, CDR1 LNHNV and CDR2 YYDKDF (reference sequence). V trimming: 0 bases; J trimming: 7 bases; junction bases outside the gene matches: 5. CDR3 nucleotide sequence: TGTGCCACCAGCAGAGAAGACAGGGTGACTGGCTACACCTTC. It translates to CATSREDRVTGYTF.

The chain is built from TRBV6-5 and TRBJ1-4; 9 nucleotides match TRBD1. Germline values: CDR1 MNHEY, CDR2 SVGAGI. Germline trimming cut 6 bases from V and 3 bases from J; bases unmatched to any gene: 5. This CDR3 spans 15 amino acids. The CDR3 bases are TGTGCCAGCAGGAACAGGGGGCTGGCTAATGAAAAACTGTTTTTT. This sequence encodes CASRNRGLANEKLFF.

In this sample, this clone turned up a few times. V is TRBV2 and J is TRBJ1-6, with D maybe TRBD1 (5 bases). V lost 9 bases to trimming and J lost 5 bases, with 11 bases between them. The CDR3 is 13 residues long. From germline, CDR1 is SNHLY and CDR2 FYNNEI. The CDR3 coding sequence is TGTGCCAGTCTAAGACAGAATAATTCACCCCTCCACTTT. It is translated as CASLRQNNSPLHF.

The J gene is TRBJ1-1, the V gene TRBV7-2; weak D call: TRBD1 (6 bases). There are 14 residues in the CDR3. The ends were cut back, 3 bases at V and 3 bases at J, with 11 bases in the middle. Germline CDR1 reads SGHTA; CDR2 reads FQGNSA. DNA for the CDR3: TGTGCCAGCAGCTTTTTCGCAGGGGACACTGAAGCTTTCTTT. It is translated as CASSFFAGDTEAFF.

The chain carries TRBV4-2 and TRBJ1-5; TRBD1 matches at 7 bases. Looked up from germline, CDR1 is LGHNA and CDR2 is YNFKEQ. The CDR3 runs 16 residues. V was clipped by 3 bases and J by 3 bases; unmatched bases: 8. The CDR3 here is CASSQEGQRYNQPQHF. The CDR3 DNA sequence: TGTGCCAGCAGCCAGGAGGGACAGCGATACAATCAGCCCCAGCATTTT.

This sequence joins TRBV6-5 and TRBJ2-2, with 8 bases fitting TRBD1. Germline trimming cut 4 bases from V and 7 bases from J; bases unmatched to any gene: 11. The V gene's germline CDR1 is MNHEY and CDR2 SVGAGI. The CDR3 runs 16 residues. CDR3 protein: CASSSPGQGSGGELFF. The CDR3 DNA follows: TGTGCCAGCAGTTCCCCCGGACAGGGATCCGGCGGGGAGCTGTTTTTT.

About this clone: Additional DNA sequences in this sample encode the identical CDR3. The chain combines TRBV5-1 with TRBJ2-7, with a tentative D call TRBD2 (5 bases). Between the trimmed V and J ends, which lost 3 bases and 5 bases, there was a span of 12 bases. The V gene's germline CDR1 is SGHRS and CDR2 YFSETQ. CDR3 size: 13 residues. This CDR3 reads CASSYSEKNEQYF. The CDR3 nucleotides read TGCGCCAGCAGCTATAGCGAGAAAAACGAGCAGTACTTC.